A selection of T cell receptor beta chains follows, all from one sample in a study of identical twins. TCRdb passed the 5' RACE reads through MiXCR, listing each CDR3 protein once. The sample includes some 710,000 distinct CDR3 sequences, approximately 6% of them seen just once. The sequencing sample was made of naive T cells sorted from blood. These receptor sequences come from a man between 18 and 35 years old in good health. Each CDR3 is given with its conserved first and last residue. Each record gives: clone size, D gene, J gene, V gene, CDR3 protein, CDR3 DNA. A D gene is named only where the DNA matches it firmly. A clone size is listed for some rows: how often the clone was seen (once, few, many), or a class if it is expanded.

abundance: few
d_gene: TRBD2
j_gene: TRBJ2-1
v_gene: TRBV29-1
CDR3aa: CSAGTSLNEQFF
CDR3nt: TGCAGCGCCGGGACTAGCCTTAATGAGCAGTTCTTC

abundance: NA
d_gene: NA
j_gene: TRBJ1-3
v_gene: TRBV29-1
CDR3aa: CSVGRSGGNTIYF
CDR3nt: TGCAGCGTTGGACGGTCAGGTGGAAACACCATATATTTT

abundance: many
d_gene: NA
j_gene: TRBJ2-6
v_gene: TRBV12-3/TRBV12-4
CDR3aa: CASSPQGSGANVLTF
CDR3nt: TGTGCCAGCAGTCCACAAGGCTCTGGGGCCAACGTCCTGACTTTC

abundance: NA
d_gene: TRBD2
j_gene: TRBJ2-7
v_gene: TRBV27
CDR3aa: CASTVGGLRQTYEQYF
CDR3nt: TGTGCCAGCACCGTCGGGGGGTTAAGACAAACCTACGAGCAGTACTTC

abundance: NA
d_gene: NA
j_gene: TRBJ1-5
v_gene: TRBV24-1
CDR3aa: CATSDPGGESNQPQHF
CDR3nt: TGTGCCACCAGTGATCCTGGTGGGGAGAGCAATCAGCCCCAGCATTTT

abundance: few
d_gene: NA
j_gene: TRBJ1-2
v_gene: TRBV20-1
CDR3aa: CSARDRGRGYTF
CDR3nt: TGCAGTGCTAGAGACAGGGGTCGGGGCTACACCTTC

abundance: few
d_gene: TRBD2
j_gene: TRBJ2-3
v_gene: TRBV6-6
CDR3aa: CASSNREEDTQYF
CDR3nt: TGTGCCAGCAGTAACCGGGAGGAAGATACGCAGTATTTT

abundance: few
d_gene: NA
j_gene: TRBJ2-2
v_gene: TRBV29-1
CDR3aa: CSAVRGSDRTGELFF
CDR3nt: TGCAGCGCCGTAAGGGGGAGTGATCGGACCGGGGAGCTGTTTTTT

abundance: NA
d_gene: TRBD2
j_gene: TRBJ2-3
v_gene: TRBV20-1
CDR3aa: CSATSGTSGFRRGFTQYF
CDR3nt: TGCAGTGCTACTTCCGGGACTAGCGGGTTCAGAAGGGGGTTTACGCAGTATTTT

abundance: NA
d_gene: TRBD1
j_gene: TRBJ2-5
v_gene: TRBV27
CDR3aa: CASSSYRGPESWYF
CDR3nt: TGTGCCAGCAGTTCGTACAGGGGCCCCGAATCTTGGTACTTC

abundance: many
d_gene: TRBD2
j_gene: TRBJ2-1
v_gene: TRBV12-3/TRBV12-4
CDR3aa: CASSETSGRYNEQFF
CDR3nt: TGTGCCAGCAGTGAAACTAGCGGGAGGTACAATGAGCAGTTCTTC

abundance: NA
d_gene: NA
j_gene: TRBJ1-5
v_gene: TRBV27
CDR3aa: CASSCQPQHF
CDR3nt: TGTGCCAGCAGCTGTCAGCCCCAGCATTTT

abundance: many
d_gene: TRBD2
j_gene: TRBJ2-3
v_gene: TRBV7-2
CDR3aa: CASSLDVSGVTDTQYF
CDR3nt: TGTGCCAGCAGCTTAGACGTTAGCGGGGTCACAGATACGCAGTATTTT

abundance: many
d_gene: NA
j_gene: TRBJ1-5
v_gene: TRBV6-1
CDR3aa: CASRVTGNQPQHF
CDR3nt: TGTGCCAGCAGGGTCACAGGGAATCAGCCCCAGCATTTT

abundance: NA
d_gene: TRBD2
j_gene: TRBJ2-1
v_gene: TRBV5-1
CDR3aa: CASSRLAGGSNEQFF
CDR3nt: TGCGCCAGCAGCCGACTAGCGGGAGGCTCTAATGAGCAGTTCTTC